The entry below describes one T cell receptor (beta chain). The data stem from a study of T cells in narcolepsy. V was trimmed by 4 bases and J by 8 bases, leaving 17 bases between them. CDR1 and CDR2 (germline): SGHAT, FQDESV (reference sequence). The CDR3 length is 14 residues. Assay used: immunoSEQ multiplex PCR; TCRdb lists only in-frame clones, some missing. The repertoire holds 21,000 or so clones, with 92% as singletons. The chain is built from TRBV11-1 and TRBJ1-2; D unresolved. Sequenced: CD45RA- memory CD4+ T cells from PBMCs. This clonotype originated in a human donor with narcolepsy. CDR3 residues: CASSSRTVSGGYTF. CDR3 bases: TGTGCCAGCAGCTCAAGAACAGTTTCTGGAGGCTACACCTTC.